In this sample, the clone carrying this TCR beta chain turned up a few times. This sample was included in a study of blood T cell repertoires in COVID-19. TCRdb keeps only in-frame clones here, not all; method: immunoSEQ multiplex PCR. The data hold about 300,000 clones, with just under 90% observed a single time. This sequence was found in a woman in her twenties or thirties with COVID-19, enrolled during active disease. The sequencing input was peripheral blood.

CDR3: CASSGTGGLGGYTF. CDR3 DNA: TGTGCCAGTTCCGGGACAGGGGGATTGGGAGGCTACACCTTC. The V and J genes are TRBV2 and TRBJ1-2; 11 bases line up with TRBD1. This CDR3 has 14 amino acids. From germline, CDR1 is SNHLY and CDR2 FYNNEI. After removal of 9 bases from V and 8 bases from J, the junction contained 11 bases not matched to a gene.